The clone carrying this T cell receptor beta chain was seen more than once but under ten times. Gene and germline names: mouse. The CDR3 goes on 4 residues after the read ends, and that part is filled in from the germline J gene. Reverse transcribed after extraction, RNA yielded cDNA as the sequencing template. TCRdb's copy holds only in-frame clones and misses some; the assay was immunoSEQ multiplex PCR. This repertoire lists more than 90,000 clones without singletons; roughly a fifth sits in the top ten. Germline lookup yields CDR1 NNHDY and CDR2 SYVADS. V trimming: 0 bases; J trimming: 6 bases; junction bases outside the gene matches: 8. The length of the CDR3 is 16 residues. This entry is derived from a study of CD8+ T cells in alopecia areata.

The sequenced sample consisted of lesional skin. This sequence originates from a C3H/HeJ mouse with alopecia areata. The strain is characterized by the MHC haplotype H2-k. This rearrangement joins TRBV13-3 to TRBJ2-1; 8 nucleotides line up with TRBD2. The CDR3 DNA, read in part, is TGTGCCAGCAGTGATGCATGGGCTGGGGGGAGTGCT. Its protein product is CASSDAWAGGSA. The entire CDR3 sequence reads CASSDAWAGGSAEQFF.